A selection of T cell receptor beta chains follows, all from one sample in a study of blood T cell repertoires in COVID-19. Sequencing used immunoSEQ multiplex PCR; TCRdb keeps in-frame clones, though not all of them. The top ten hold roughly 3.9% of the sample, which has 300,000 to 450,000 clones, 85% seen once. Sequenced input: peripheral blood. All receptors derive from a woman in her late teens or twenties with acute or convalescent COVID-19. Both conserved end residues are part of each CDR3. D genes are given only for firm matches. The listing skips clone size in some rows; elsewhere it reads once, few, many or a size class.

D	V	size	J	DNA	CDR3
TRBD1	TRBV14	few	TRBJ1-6	TGTGCCAGCAGCCAAGAAGGACAGGGAATGAGCTCCTATAATTCACCCCTCCACTTT	CASSQEGQGMSSYNSPLHF
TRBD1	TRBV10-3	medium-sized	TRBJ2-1	TGTGCCATCAGTTTCCCACCGGGACAGGGGGCTGTAAATGAGCAGTTCTTC	CAISFPPGQGAVNEQFF
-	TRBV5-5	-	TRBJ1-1	TGTGCCAGCAGCTTGGGGACAGTGAACACTGAAGCTTTCTTT	CASSLGTVNTEAFF
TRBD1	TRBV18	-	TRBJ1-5	TGTGCCAGCTCAGCTACCGGGACAGGGATGGCTCAGCCCCAGCATTTT	CASSATGTGMAQPQHF
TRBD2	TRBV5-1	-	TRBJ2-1	TGCGCCAGCAGCTTGGATAGCGGGGGTAGGGGTGAGCAGTTCTTC	CASSLDSGGRGEQFF
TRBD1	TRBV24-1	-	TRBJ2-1	TGTGCCACCGAAGGACAGGCGTACAATGAGCAGTTCTTC	CATEGQAYNEQFF
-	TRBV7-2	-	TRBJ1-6	TGTGCCAGCAGCCCACTAGGGGGTAATTCACCCCTCCACTTT	CASSPLGGNSPLHF
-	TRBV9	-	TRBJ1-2	TGTGCCAGCAGCGTAGATTCGTACAGCTATGGCTACACCTTC	CASSVDSYSYGYTF
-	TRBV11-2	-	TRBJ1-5	TGTGCCAGCAGCTTAGGGGAGAATCAGCCCCAGCATTTT	CASSLGENQPQHF
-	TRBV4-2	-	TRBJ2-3	TGTGCCAGCAGCCAGATGACAGGCCAAACAGATACGCAGTATTTT	CASSQMTGQTDTQYF
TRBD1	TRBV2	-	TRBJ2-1	TGTGCCAGCAGCAGAGACAGGGGCAATGAGCAGTTCTTC	CASSRDRGNEQFF
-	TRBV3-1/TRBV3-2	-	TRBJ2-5	TGTGCCAGCAGCCAAGGTTCTCAAGAGACCCAGTACTTC	CASSQGSQETQYF
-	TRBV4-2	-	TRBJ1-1	TGTGCCAGCAGCCAAGAGGGGGGGCGTTGGAAGAACACTGAAGCTTTCTTT	CASSQEGGRWKNTEAFF
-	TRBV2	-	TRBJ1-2	TGTGCCAGCAGTGAAGACGGACAGTGCACCTTC	CASSEDGQCTF
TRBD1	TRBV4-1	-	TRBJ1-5	TGCGCCAGCAGCCAAGTTGAAGCAGGGGGCGGCAATCAGCCCCAGCATTTT	CASSQVEAGGGNQPQHF
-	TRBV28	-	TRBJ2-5	TGTGCCAGCAACGGCCACAGCCAAGAGACCCAGTACTTC	CASNGHSQETQYF
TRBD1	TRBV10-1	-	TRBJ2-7	TGCGCCAGCAGTGCTGGGACAGGGTCCTACGAGCAGTACTTC	CASSAGTGSYEQYF
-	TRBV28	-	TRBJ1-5	TGTGCCAGCAGCCTTGGTGGGGGGGCGCATCAGCCCCAGCATTTT	CASSLGGGAHQPQHF
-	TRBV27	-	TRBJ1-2	TGTGCCAGCAGTTTATCGTTCAACGGCTATGGCTACACCTTC	CASSLSFNGYGYTF
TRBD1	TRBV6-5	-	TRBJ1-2	TGTGCCAGCAGTATTCGGGACAGGGACTATGGCTACACCTTC	CASSIRDRDYGYTF
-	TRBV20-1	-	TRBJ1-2	TGCAGTGCTAGTCGGCAGGGACTAGGGACTAACTATGGCTACACCTTC	CSASRQGLGTNYGYTF
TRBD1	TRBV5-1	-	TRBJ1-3	TGCGCCAGCAGCTCGGAGGGACAGGGGGGAAACACCATATATTTT	CASSSEGQGGNTIYF
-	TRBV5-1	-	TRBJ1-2	TGCGCCAGCAGCCCTCAGGGTGAGGGCTACACCTTC	CASSPQGEGYTF
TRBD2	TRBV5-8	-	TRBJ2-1	TGTGCCAGCAGCTTGGCCTATATTTGGAGGGAGGGGAGCATCAATGAGCAGTTCTTC	CASSLAYIWREGSINEQFF
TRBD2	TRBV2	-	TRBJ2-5	TGTGCCAGCAGTGAAGCGCTTCCTCTAGCGGAAGAGACCCAGTACTTC	CASSEALPLAEETQYF
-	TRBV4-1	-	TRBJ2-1	TGCGCCAGCAGCCGCCCGACTAGTTCCCTCTACAATGAGCAGTTCTTC	CASSRPTSSLYNEQFF
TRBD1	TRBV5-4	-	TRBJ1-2	TGTGCCAGCAGCCCGTCCGGGACAGGGGATAGCGGCTACACCTTC	CASSPSGTGDSGYTF
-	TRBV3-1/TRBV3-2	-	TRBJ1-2	TGTGCCAGCAGCCAAGACAGGTACTATGGCTACACCTTC	CASSQDRYYGYTF
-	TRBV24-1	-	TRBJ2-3	TGTGCCACCAGTTTCAGAGATACGCAGTATTTT	CATSFRDTQYF
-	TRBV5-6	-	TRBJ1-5	TGTGCCAGCAGCAGGACAGAGTATAGCAATCAGCCCCAGCATTTT	CASSRTEYSNQPQHF
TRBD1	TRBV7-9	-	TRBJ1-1	TGTGCCAGCAGCTTATCACGGGACAGGAGGTCTGAAGCTTTCTTT	CASSLSRDRRSEAFF
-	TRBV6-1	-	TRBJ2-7	TGTGCCAGCAGTGAACGGGATCTCTACGAGCAGTACTTC	CASSERDLYEQYF
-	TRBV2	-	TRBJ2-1	TGTGCCAGCAGTCCAACTAGTAACAATGAGCAGTTCTTC	CASSPTSNNEQFF
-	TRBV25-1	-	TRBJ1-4	TGTGCCAGCAGTGGAAGCGTAACTAATGAAAAACTGTTTTTT	CASSGSVTNEKLFF
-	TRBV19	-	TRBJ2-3	TGTGCCAGTGAGGGGGACGACACAGATACGCAGTATTTT	CASEGDDTDTQYF
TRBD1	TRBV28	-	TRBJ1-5	TGTGCCAGCAGTTTACTACAGACAGGGACTCAGCCCCAGCATTTT	CASSLLQTGTQPQHF
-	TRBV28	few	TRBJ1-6	TGTGCCAGCACCGCCCCGGGTAGTAATAATTCACCCCTCCACTTT	CASTAPGSNNSPLHF
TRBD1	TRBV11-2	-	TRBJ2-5	TGTGCCAGCCGGGACAGGGGTGAGACCCAGTACTTC	CASRDRGETQYF
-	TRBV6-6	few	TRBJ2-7	TGTGCCAGCAGTCACCCCCGGAGGAGTAGGTCCTACGAGCAGTACTTC	CASSHPRRSRSYEQYF
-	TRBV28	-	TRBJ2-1	TGTGCCATCTGGGGAGGCCAAAGCCAGTTCTTC	CAIWGGQSQFF
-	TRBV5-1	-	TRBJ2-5	TGCGCCAGCAGCTCCTCGCGGGGAGAGACCCAGTACTTC	CASSSSRGETQYF
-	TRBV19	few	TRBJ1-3	TGTGCCAGTAGTCGAACAGGGACCTCTGGAAACACCATATATTTT	CASSRTGTSGNTIYF
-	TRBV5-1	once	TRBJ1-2	TGCGCCAGCACCTCCCCCCCAGGGACTAATGGCTACACCTTC	CASTSPPGTNGYTF
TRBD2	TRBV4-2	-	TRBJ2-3	TGTGCCAGCAGCCTCACACCGGGACTAGATGGAGATACGCAGTATTTT	CASSLTPGLDGDTQYF
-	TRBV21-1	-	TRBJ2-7	TGTGCCAGCAGCCCCCAGGGCAGGGACGGGAGCTACGAGCAGTACTTC	CASSPQGRDGSYEQYF
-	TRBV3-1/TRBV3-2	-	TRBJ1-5	TGTGCCAGCAGCCAGATGAGGGAGCAGCCCCAGCATTTT	CASSQMREQPQHF
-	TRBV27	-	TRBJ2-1	TGTGCCAGCAGTTTAGCGGGGTCCTACAATGAGCAGTTCTTC	CASSLAGSYNEQFF
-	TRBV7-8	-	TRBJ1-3	TGTGCCAGCAGCTTTCCTAATGGGACATCTGGAAACACCATATATTTT	CASSFPNGTSGNTIYF
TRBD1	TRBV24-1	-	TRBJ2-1	TGTGCCACCAGTGATTCCAGGGGGTACGGCTACAATGAGCAGTTCTTC	CATSDSRGYGYNEQFF
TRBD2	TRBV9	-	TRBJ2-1	TGTGCCAGCAGCCCCAGCGGGGGGGTCAATGAGCAGTTCTTC	CASSPSGGVNEQFF
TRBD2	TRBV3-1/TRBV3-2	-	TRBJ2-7	TGTGCCAGCAGCGCGGGACTAGCGACCTCTCTCTACGAGCAGTACTTC	CASSAGLATSLYEQYF
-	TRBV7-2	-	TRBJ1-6	TGTGCCAGCAGCTTTGGGGCGGTCAATACCCTCCACTTT	CASSFGAVNTLHF
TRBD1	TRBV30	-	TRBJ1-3	TGTGCCTGGAGTGTAGGGACAGGTTACTCAAGCTCTGGAAACACCATATATTTT	CAWSVGTGYSSSGNTIYF
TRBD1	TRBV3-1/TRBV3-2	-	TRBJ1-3	TGTGCCAGCAGCCATCCGGACAGGGGGCCGGGAAACACCATATATTTT	CASSHPDRGPGNTIYF
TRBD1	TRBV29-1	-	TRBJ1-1	TGCAGCGTCGACGACAGGGGTTCGAACACTGAAGCTTTCTTT	CSVDDRGSNTEAFF